Following are 8 T cell receptor beta chains from one sample sequenced in a study of shared clonotypes between healthy human individuals. Using immunoSEQ multiplex PCR, the repertoire was profiled, and TCRdb retains in-frame clones only, with some absent. The table records about 2 million clones, over 85% of them present only once. Source material: naive CD4+ T cells sorted from blood. Sample subset: CD45RA+ positively selected. Receptors were obtained from a man aged 18 to 35 in good health.

In regard to this clone: This CDR3 is also generated by other DNA sequences in the sample. V is TRBV18 and J is TRBJ2-7, with D hard to call. The ends were cut back, 0 bases at V and 6 bases at J, with 9 bases in the middle. The length of the CDR3 is 13 residues. Germline values: CDR1 KGHSH, CDR2 LQKENI. The CDR3 DNA reads as TGTGCCAGCTCACCACCGGCTGGTTCCGAGCAGTACTTC. This sequence encodes CASSPPAGSEQYF.

This chain joins TRBV5-4 and TRBJ2-1, with 7 bases that match TRBD1. CDR1 SGHNT and CDR2 YYREEE come from the germline V gene (reference sequence). This CDR3 has 15 amino acids. Unmatched junction bases numbered 12, after V lost 4 bases and J lost 8 bases. Here the CDR3 DNA reads TGTGCCAGCAGCATAACAGGGGTTGTGACAGATGAGCAGTTCTTC. Its protein is CASSITGVVTDEQFF. Full variable domain (missing parts from reference TRBV5-4 and TRBJ2-1): ETGVTQSPTHLIKTRGQQVTLRCSSQSGHNTVSWYQQALGQGPQFIFQYYREEENGRGNFPPRFSGLQFPNYSSELNVNALELDDSALYLCASSITGVVTDEQFFGPGTRLTVL.

This clone appeared once. The chain recombines TRBV10-2 with TRBJ2-2; tentative D call: TRBD1 (7 bases). The germline V gene has CDR1 WSHSY and CDR2 SAAADI. Trimming took off 5 bases at V and 4 bases at J, with 11 bases between the two ends. The CDR3 loop spans 14 amino acids. Here the CDR3 reads CASSIQGGTGELFF. The DNA of the CDR3 is TGCGCCAGCAGTATTCAGGGGGGCACCGGGGAGCTGTTTTTT.

The genes are TRBV7-9 and TRBJ1-3; no clear D. The CDR3 is made up of 13 amino acids. Germline lookup yields CDR1 SEHNR and CDR2 FQNEAQ (reference sequence). Trimming pared 2 bases from V and 9 bases from J, leaving 11 bases between. The CDR3 nucleotides are TGTGCCAGCAGCTTATCTCAGGAAAGCACCATATATTTT. Residues: CASSLSQESTIYF.

The gene calls are TRBV27 and TRBJ2-4, with TRBD2 identical over 7 bases. V lost 4 bases, J lost 4 bases, and 1 base stayed unmatched. The CDR3 sequence is 13 residues long. The germline V gene encodes CDR1 MNHEY and CDR2 SMNVEV (reference sequence). The CDR3 bases are TGTGCCAGCAGTTCCGGGGGGAAAAACATTCAGTACTTC. Its translation: CASSSGGKNIQYF.

In DNA form, the CDR3 reads TGTGCCTGGAGGGACAGGGGGCGTACGAACTATGGCTACACCTTC. Translating it yields CAWRDRGRTNYGYTF. The chain combines TRBV30 with TRBJ1-2; 11 nucleotides align to TRBD1. CDR1 is GTSNPN and CDR2 is SVGIG in the germline V gene (reference sequence). The CDR3 is 15 residues long. The J segment lost 2 bases and the V segment lost 3 bases, leaving 5 bases of the junction unmatched.

The chain has TRBV4-3 and TRBJ2-3; D unresolved. The CDR3 is made up of 16 amino acids. V was cut by 3 bases and J by 0 bases, with 13 bases left in between. CDR1 is LGHNA and CDR2 is YSLEER in the germline V gene. CDR3 bases: TGCGCCAGCAGCCACTCAGTCTTCGAGAGCACAGATACGCAGTATTTT. As protein: CASSHSVFESTDTQYF.

This clone was detected only once. The V gene is TRBV10-3, the J gene TRBJ2-5; 10 bases match TRBD1. The CDR3 has 15 residues. The germline gives CDR1 ENHRY, CDR2 SYGVKD. The junction had 5 bases not matched to a gene; V was cut back by 5 bases and J by 2 bases. CDR3 sequence (DNA): TGTGCCATCAGTTCCGGGACAGGGGTACAAGAGACCCAGTACTTC. This sequence encodes CAISSGTGVQETQYF.